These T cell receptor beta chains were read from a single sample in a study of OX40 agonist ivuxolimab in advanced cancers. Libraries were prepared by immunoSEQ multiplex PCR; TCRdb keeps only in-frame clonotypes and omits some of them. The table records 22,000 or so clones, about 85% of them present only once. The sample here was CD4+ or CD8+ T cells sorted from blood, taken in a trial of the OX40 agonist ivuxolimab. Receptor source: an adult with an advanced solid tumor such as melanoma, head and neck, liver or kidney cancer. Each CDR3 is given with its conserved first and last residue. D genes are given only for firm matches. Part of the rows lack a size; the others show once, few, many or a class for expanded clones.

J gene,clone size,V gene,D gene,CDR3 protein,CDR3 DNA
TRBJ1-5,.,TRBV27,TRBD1,CASSRLTGVVDQPQHF,TGTGCCAGCAGTCGCCTGACAGGGGTGGTGGATCAGCCCCAGCATTTT
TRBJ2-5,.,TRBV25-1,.,CASSEYVGARGTQYF,TGTGCCAGCAGTGAATACGTAGGGGCGCGGGGGACCCAGTACTTC
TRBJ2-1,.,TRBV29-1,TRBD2,CSVEGEAGGPQFF,TGCAGCGTTGAAGGAGAGGCGGGAGGGCCCCAATTCTTC
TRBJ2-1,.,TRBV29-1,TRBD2,CSVEGLTSGGTEQFF,TGCAGCGTTGAGGGTTTGACTAGCGGGGGGACTGAGCAGTTCTTC
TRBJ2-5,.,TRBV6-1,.,CASSEVGDGETQYF,TGTGCCAGCAGTGAAGTTGGGGATGGGGAGACCCAGTACTTC
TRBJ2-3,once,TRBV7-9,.,CASSLEGAGTDTQYF,TGTGCCAGCAGCTTAGAGGGAGCGGGCACAGATACGCAGTATTTT
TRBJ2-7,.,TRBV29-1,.,CSVAVQVFSYEQYF,TGCAGCGTTGCAGTTCAGGTATTCTCCTACGAGCAGTACTTC
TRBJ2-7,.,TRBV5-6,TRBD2,CASSPLAGPAGDEQYF,TGTGCCAGCAGCCCCTTAGCGGGACCGGCAGGAGACGAGCAGTACTTC
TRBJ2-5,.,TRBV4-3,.,CASSQARGSFTQYF,TGCGCCAGCAGCCAAGCACGAGGGAGCTTTACCCAGTACTTC
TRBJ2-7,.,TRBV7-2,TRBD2,CASSLGSGLAGAYEQYF,TGTGCCAGCAGCTTAGGGTCGGGGCTAGCGGGAGCATACGAGCAGTACTTC
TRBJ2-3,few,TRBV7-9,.,CASSPTLPQSTDTQYF,TGTGCCAGCAGCCCGACCCTTCCCCAAAGCACAGATACGCAGTATTTT
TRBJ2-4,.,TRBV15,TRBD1,CATKETGSPKNIQYF,TGTGCCACCAAAGAGACAGGGTCACCCAAAAACATTCAGTACTTC
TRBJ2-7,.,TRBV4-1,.,CASSQAAKREQYF,TGCGCCAGCAGCCAGGCCGCTAAGCGGGAGCAGTACTTC
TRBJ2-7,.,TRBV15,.,CATSPQGYEQYF,TGTGCCACCAGTCCCCAGGGGTACGAGCAGTACTTC
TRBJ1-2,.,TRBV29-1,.,CSVEVVGQKFYNYGYTF,TGCAGCGTTGAGGTAGTAGGACAGAAGTTCTATAACTATGGCTACACCTTC
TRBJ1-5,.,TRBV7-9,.,CASSFRGFGQPQHF,TGTGCCAGCAGCTTCCGGGGCTTTGGTCAGCCCCAGCATTTT
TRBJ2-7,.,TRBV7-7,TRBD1,CASSLRTGGSYEQYF,TGTGCTAGCAGCCTCAGGACAGGGGGGTCCTACGAGCAGTACTTC
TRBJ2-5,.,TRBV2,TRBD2,CASSENQRGGSETQYF,TGTGCCAGCAGTGAAAACCAGCGGGGGGGTTCAGAGACCCAGTACTTC
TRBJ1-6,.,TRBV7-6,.,CASSLRRSSYNSPLHF,TGTGCCAGCAGCTTGAGAAGGAGCTCCTATAATTCACCCCTCCACTTT
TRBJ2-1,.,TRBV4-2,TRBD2,CASSYTSGGNNEQFF,TGTGCCAGCAGCTATACTAGCGGGGGGAACAATGAGCAGTTCTTC
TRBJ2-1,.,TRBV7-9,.,CASSTVVLYEQFF,TGTGCCAGCAGCACAGTGGTACTGTATGAGCAGTTCTTC
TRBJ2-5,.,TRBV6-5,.,CASSSGVTQYF,TGTGCCAGCAGCTCGGGGGTGACCCAGTACTTC
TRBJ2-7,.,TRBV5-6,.,CASSQGPLIEQYF,TGTGCCAGCAGCCAGGGGCCCCTCATCGAGCAGTACTTC
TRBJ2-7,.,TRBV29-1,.,CSVDRGSRRDEQYF,TGCAGCGTTGATAGGGGGAGTAGGAGAGACGAGCAGTACTTC
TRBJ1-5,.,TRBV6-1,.,CASGEGTDSNQPQHF,TGTGCCAGCGGTGAAGGGACGGATAGCAATCAGCCCCAGCATTTT
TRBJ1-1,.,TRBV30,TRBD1,CAWSFQGARTEAFF,TGTGCCTGGAGTTTCCAGGGGGCCCGCACTGAAGCTTTCTTT
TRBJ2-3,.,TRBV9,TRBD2,CASSPPGLITDTQYF,TGTGCCAGCAGCCCACCGGGACTAATCACAGATACGCAGTATTTT
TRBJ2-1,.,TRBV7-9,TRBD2,CASSWSGGHYNEQFF,TGTGCCAGCAGCTGGAGCGGGGGGCACTACAATGAGCAGTTCTTC
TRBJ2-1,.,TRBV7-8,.,CASRPGRGRSNEQFF,TGTGCCAGCAGACCCGGGAGGGGGCGCTCCAATGAGCAGTTCTTC
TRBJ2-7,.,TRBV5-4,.,CASSLLVKPAGERYEQYF,TGTGCCAGCAGCTTGCTTGTGAAACCGGCAGGGGAGCGCTACGAGCAGTACTTC
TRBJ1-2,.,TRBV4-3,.,CASSQSLGGANYGYTF,TGCGCCAGCAGCCAATCCCTCGGAGGGGCTAACTATGGCTACACCTTC
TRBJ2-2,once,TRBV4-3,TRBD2,CASSQDGLAGGGTGELFF,TGCGCCAGCAGCCAAGATGGGCTAGCGGGAGGCGGGACCGGGGAGCTGTTTTTT
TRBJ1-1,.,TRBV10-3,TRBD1,CAIRQGATGTEAFF,TGTGCCATCAGACAGGGGGCGACGGGCACTGAAGCTTTCTTT
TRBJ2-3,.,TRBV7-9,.,CASSLPGGTDTQYF,TGTGCCAGCAGCTTACCGGGAGGCACAGATACGCAGTATTTT
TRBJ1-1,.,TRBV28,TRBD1,CASSRQGRDTEAFF,TGTGCCAGCAGTCGACAGGGAAGGGACACTGAAGCTTTCTTT
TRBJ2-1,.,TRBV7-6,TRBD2,CASSFYLLAGGNNEQFF,TGTGCCAGCAGCTTTTACCTACTAGCGGGGGGTAACAATGAGCAGTTCTTC
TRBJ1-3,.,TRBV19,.,CASSRKTTGNTIYF,TGTGCCAGTAGTCGAAAAACTACTGGAAACACCATATATTTT
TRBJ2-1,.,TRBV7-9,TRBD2,CASSQTSGLYNEQFF,TGTGCCAGCAGCCAGACTAGCGGGCTCTACAATGAGCAGTTCTTC
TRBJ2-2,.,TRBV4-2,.,CASSQDIGGELFF,TGTGCCAGCAGCCAAGATATAGGCGGGGAGCTGTTTTTT
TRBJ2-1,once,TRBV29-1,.,CSVEGLVYNEQFF,TGCAGCGTTGAAGGCCTAGTCTACAATGAGCAGTTCTTC
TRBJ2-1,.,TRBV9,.,CASSPGGNLYNEQFF,TGTGCCAGCAGCCCCGGAGGGAACCTCTACAATGAGCAGTTCTTC
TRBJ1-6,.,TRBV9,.,CASSGTWGDSPLHF,TGTGCCAGCAGCGGGACGTGGGGAGATTCACCCCTCCACTTT
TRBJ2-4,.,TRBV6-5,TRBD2,CASSLVRGVAKNIQYF,TGTGCCAGCAGTTTGGTCCGGGGGGTAGCCAAAAACATTCAGTACTTC
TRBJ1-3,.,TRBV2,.,CASSPVGETGNTIYF,TGTGCCAGCAGCCCCGTCGGCGAGACTGGAAACACCATATATTTT
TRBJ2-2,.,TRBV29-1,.,CSVRGNTGELFF,TGCAGCGTTAGGGGGAACACCGGGGAGCTGTTTTTT
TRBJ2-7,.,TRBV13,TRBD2,CASSLGGGAYEQYF,TGTGCCAGCAGCTTAGGCGGGGGGGCCTACGAGCAGTACTTC
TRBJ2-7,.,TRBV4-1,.,CASSQVGVYEQYF,TGCGCCAGCAGCCAAGTCGGGGTCTACGAGCAGTACTTC
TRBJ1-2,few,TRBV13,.,CASSSFGANYGYTF,TGTGCCAGCAGCTCCTTTGGGGCGAACTATGGCTACACCTTC
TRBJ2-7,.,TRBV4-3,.,CASSQDPRGGTYEQYF,TGCGCCAGCAGCCAAGACCCTCGCGGGGGCACCTACGAGCAGTACTTC
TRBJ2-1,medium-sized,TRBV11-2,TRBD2,CASSFLAGGGNEQFF,TGTGCCAGCAGCTTCCTAGCGGGGGGGGGCAATGAGCAGTTCTTC
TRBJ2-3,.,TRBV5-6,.,CASSITDTQYF,TGTGCCAGCAGCATCACAGATACGCAGTATTTT
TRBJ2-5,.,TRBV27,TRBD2,CASSLGRGQETQYF,TGTGCCAGCAGCCTCGGGCGGGGGCAAGAGACCCAGTACTTC